The clone carrying this TCR beta chain has just a few counts. No antigen is known for it. This specimen comes from a study of T cell clonotyping in hematopoietic cell transplantation. Assay: immunoSEQ multiplex PCR; the TCRdb copy retains only in-frame clones and omits some. Of 4,500 to 5,000 clones in the sample, 90% were seen once. There are 13 residues in the CDR3. CDR1 and CDR2 from the germline V gene are LNHNV and YYDKDF (reference sequence). V was pared by 2 bases and J by 6 bases, with 11 bases between. Study outcomes and limitations: Pathologically expanded recipient clonotypes increased progressively from day 30 to day 180 as diversity fell.

Sequenced material: peripheral blood mononuclear cells. The rearrangement uses TRBV15 and TRBJ2-7, with D unresolved. The clonotype originates from a man aged 40-55 years in good health. Some clones in this sample may be carry-over from other donors' samples. The CDR3 nucleotides read TGTGCCACCAGCAGACTTCTCTGGGGCGAGCAGTACTTC. This encodes CATSRLLWGEQYF.